The source of this T cell receptor beta chain is a study of spatial heterogeneity in lung cancer. Points from the study as a whole: Tumors with more nonsynonymous mutations had more expanded intratumoral alpha and beta TCRs.

TCRdb redid the calling of the 5' RACE reads with MiXCR, one entry per CDR3 protein. The data hold roughly 5,300 distinct CDR3 sequences, with approximately 8% observed a single time. This CDR3 has 14 amino acids. V lost 8 bases and J 6 bases, leaving 17 bases between the germline ends. CDR1 is MDHEN, CDR2 SYDVKM, per germline. The time point is: sample taken at primary tumor resection. In this sample, this clonotype turned up many times. Its antigen is as yet unknown. This receptor was taken from a female donor with early-stage non-small cell lung cancer. The chain couples TRBV28 to TRBJ1-5; tentative D call: TRBD1 (5 bases). The material sequenced was lung tumor tissue, taken at surgery. The CDR3 sequence is CASGRPGQIQPQHF. Written as DNA, the CDR3 is TGTGCCAGCGGCAGGCCAGGGCAAATTCAGCCCCAGCATTTT. The full variable domain, rest sourced from reference TRBV28 and TRBJ1-5, is DVKVTQSSRYLVKRTGEKVFLECVQDMDHENMFWYRQDPGLGLRLIYFSYDVKMKEKGDIPEGYSVSREKKERFSLILESASTNQTSMYLCASGRPGQIQPQHFGDGTRLSIL.